This T cell receptor beta chain was profiled in a study of identical twins. Points from the study as a whole: Insertions were fewer in abundant cord blood beta clonotypes, whereas memory repertoires showed none of this pattern. Twins shared beta out-of-frame sequences in excess, but this excess was weaker. The authors drew conclusions from cross-sectional statistical analysis rather than following the same donors.

TCRdb fed the 5' RACE reads into MiXCR, producing one record per CDR3 protein. The sample records 1.5 million to 2 million distinct CDR3 sequences, 25% to 35% being singletons. Notes on this clonotype: Antigen: not known.

Sequencing input: cord blood. The source of this sequence is a newborn girl in good health.

The CDR3 DNA reads as TGTGCCAGCAGTTTATCTGGCAGGGCCTTATATAATTCACCCCTCCACTTT. Amino acid sequence: CASSLSGRALYNSPLHF. The V call is TRBV12-3 or TRBV12-4, the J call TRBJ1-6; possibly TRBD1 for D (5 bases). Between the trimmed V and J ends, which lost 2 bases and 4 bases, there was a span of 15 bases. The CDR3 is made up of 17 amino acids.